The 15 T cell receptor beta chains presented below share a single source sample, sequenced in a study of type 1 regulatory T cells. MiXCR was run by TCRdb on the reads, yielding one entry per CDR3 protein. The profile shows 2,600 or so distinct CDR3 sequences, roughly 6.1% of them singletons. The sequencing sample was made of CD4+ T cells, either the whole sample or a sorted fraction (not recorded which). All receptors come from a human donor in good health.

This clonotype qualifies as large. V and J are TRBV7-2 and TRBJ2-2, with 7 nucleotides matching TRBD1. Germline loops: CDR1 SGHTA, CDR2 FQGNSA. Unmatched junction bases numbered 5, after V lost 6 bases and J lost 1 base. The CDR3 has 15 amino acids. The CDR3 coding sequence is TGTGCCAGCAGGAAACAGGGGAGGAACACCGGGGAGCTGTTTTTT. It is translated as CASRKQGRNTGELFF.

In this sample, this clonotype is medium-sized. The chain is built from TRBV19 and TRBJ2-5; no clear D gene. This CDR3 spans 11 amino acids. Germline CDR1 LNHDA, CDR2 SQIVND (reference sequence). The V end lost 6 bases, the J end lost 2 bases, and 4 bases lay between the germline ends. CDR3 sequence: CASREQETQYF. In DNA form, the CDR3 reads TGTGCCAGTAGAGAACAAGAGACCCAGTACTTC.

This clonotype rates as medium-sized. The chain has TRBV5-1 and TRBJ1-1; possibly TRBD1 for D (5 bases). V gave up 3 bases and J gave up 5 bases, with 11 bases separating them. The germline gives CDR1 SGHRS, CDR2 YFSETQ. The CDR3 is 13 amino acids. The CDR3 region has the DNA TGCGCCAGCAGCTCGACAGTAGGGACTGAAGCTTTCTTT. Translation: CASSSTVGTEAFF.

In its sample, this clonotype ranks as medium-sized (0.01 to 0.1%). This rearrangement joins TRBV4-3 to TRBJ2-6, with D possibly being TRBD1 (5 bases). This CDR3 contains 18 residues. CDR1 and CDR2 (germline): LGHNA, YSLEER. Trimming removed 0 bases at V and 1 base at J, with 13 bases between. CDR3 sequence: CASSQESGHRSGANVLTF. CDR3 nucleotides: TGCGCCAGCAGCCAAGAATCCGGTCACAGGTCTGGGGCCAACGTCCTGACTTTC.

This clonotype is medium-sized. The rearrangement joins TRBV5-1 to TRBJ2-2; tentative D call: TRBD2 (5 bases). CDR3 length: 16 amino acids. Trimming left V 3 bases short and J 7 bases short, with 19 bases between. Germline-derived CDR1 and CDR2 are SGHRS and YFSETQ. Written as DNA, the CDR3 is TGCGCCAGCAGCTCTGAAACGGGGTACTCGGGCGGGGAGCTGTTTTTT. It yields the protein CASSSETGYSGGELFF.

Judged by abundance, this clonotype is medium-sized. The genes are TRBV7-9 and TRBJ2-7; D is unclear. CDR1 is SEHNR and CDR2 is FQNEAQ in the germline V gene (reference sequence). The V and J ends lost 1 base and 3 bases respectively, with 7 bases between them. The CDR3 loop spans 13 amino acids. CDR3 coding DNA: TGTGCCAGCAGCTTAGGATCTCACTACGAGCAGTACTTC. This encodes CASSLGSHYEQYF.

Within the sample, this clonotype is medium-sized. The chain employs TRBV20-1 and TRBJ2-7, with D maybe TRBD1 (5 bases). The CDR3 is made up of 13 amino acids. Germline V gene sequence: CDR1 DFQATT, CDR2 SNEGSKA (reference sequence). Deletions cut 2 bases from V and 4 bases from J, with 12 bases between. CDR3 nucleotides: TGCAGTGCTAGATCCGACAGATTTTACGAGCAGTACTTC. Protein product: CSARSDRFYEQYF.

This clonotype is termed medium-sized. The chain has TRBV2 and TRBJ2-1, with 14 bases identical to TRBD2. The CDR3 extends over 17 amino acids. The germline gives CDR1 SNHLY, CDR2 FYNNEI. The V segment lost 6 bases and the J segment 4 bases; nucleotides outside the gene matches: 8. This CDR3 reads CASRGGLAGAAYNEQFF. As DNA, the CDR3 is TGTGCCAGCAGGGGGGGACTAGCGGGGGCTGCGTACAATGAGCAGTTCTTC. The whole variable domain, remainder taken from reference TRBV2 and TRBJ2-1, is EPEVTQTPSHQVTQMGQEVILRCVPISNHLYFYWYRQILGQKVEFLVSFYNNEISEKSEIFDDQFSVERPDGSNFTLKIRSTKLEDSAMYFCASRGGLAGAAYNEQFFGPGTRLTVL.

With respect to this clonotype: A read error may explain this, as a much larger clone is one base away. This rearrangement joins TRBV11-2 to TRBJ2-1; perhaps TRBD1 as D (6 bases). This CDR3 comprises 16 residues. V was shortened by 0 bases and J by 3 bases, with 12 bases between the two germline ends. The germline CDR1 and CDR2 sequences are SGHAT and FQNNGV. The DNA for the CDR3 is TGTGCCAGCAGCTTAGATTTTGGGGGCTTCTACAATGAGCAGTTCTTC. This codes for CASSLDFGGFYNEQFF.

This clonotype is medium-sized (0.01 to 0.1%) by share. This chain uses TRBV20-1 with TRBJ1-6, with TRBD1 identical over 7 bases. CDR1 is DFQATT and CDR2 is SNEGSKA in the germline V gene (reference sequence). The CDR3 is 13 amino acids. Trimming at V came to 3 bases and at J to 9 bases, leaving 5 bases not matched to a gene. The CDR3 DNA follows: TGCAGTGCTAGGAAGGGGGCTAGTTCACCCCTCCACTTT. Translated, it gives CSARKGASSPLHF.

Judged by abundance, this clonotype is medium-sized. The chain combines TRBV10-3 with TRBJ1-2, with no clear D. With 3 bases removed from V and 0 bases from J, the gap between germline ends came to 5 bases. CDR3 length equals 13 residues. Germline-derived CDR1 and CDR2 are ENHRY and SYGVKD. As DNA, the CDR3 is TGTGCCATCAGTGATAGGCCTAACTATGGCTACACCTTC. Amino acids: CAISDRPNYGYTF.

Relative to its sample, this clonotype is large (0.1 to 1%). The rearrangement joins TRBV6-6 to TRBJ1-1; TRBD1 might be the D (5 bases). This CDR3 has 16 residues. V was shortened by 4 bases and J by 0 bases, with 15 bases between the two germline ends. Germline V lookup: CDR1 MNHNY, CDR2 SVGAGI (reference sequence). The chain's CDR3 is CASSSSPGRMNTEAFF. CDR3 bases: TGTGCCAGCAGTTCCTCCCCGGGACGGATGAACACTGAAGCTTTCTTT.

In its sample, this clonotype ranks as medium-sized. The J gene is TRBJ2-7, the V gene TRBV6-2 or TRBV6-3; D tentatively reads TRBD1 or TRBD2 (5 bases each). Between the trimmed V and J ends, which lost 2 bases and 2 bases, there was a span of 13 bases. This CDR3 has 15 amino acids. The germline gives CDR1 MNHEY, CDR2 SVGEGT. CDR3: CASSYGTNSPYEQYF. The CDR3 region has the DNA TGTGCCAGCAGTTACGGGACCAACTCCCCCTACGAGCAGTACTTC.

By frequency in the sample, this clonotype is medium-sized. The CDR3: CATSRDVAGGTDTQYF. The CDR3 coding sequence is TGTGCCACCAGCAGAGATGTAGCGGGGGGGACAGATACGCAGTATTTT. The V call is TRBV15, the J call TRBJ2-3, with 11 bases identical to TRBD2. CDR3 length: 16 residues. CDR1 is LNHNV and CDR2 is YYDKDF in the germline V gene (reference sequence). The junction had 2 bases not matched to a gene; V was cut back by 0 bases and J by 3 bases.

This clonotype is medium-sized within its sample. The rearrangement uses TRBV11-2 and TRBJ2-3; TRBD1 matches 10 bases. CDR3 length: 16 amino acids. V lost 5 bases and J lost 4; bases outside the gene matches: 9. Germline CDR1 is SGHAT and CDR2 is FQNNGV. The CDR3 sequence: CASSQTGGKFADTQYF. CDR3 nucleotide sequence: TGTGCCAGCAGCCAGACAGGGGGCAAGTTTGCAGATACGCAGTATTTT.